Following are 23 T cell receptor beta chains from one sample sequenced in a study of neurological immune-mediated disorders. TCRdb re-derived calls from the 5' RACE reads in MiXCR, one entry per CDR3 protein. The sample carries some 31,000 distinct CDR3 sequences, 4.6% recorded once. Sample: PBMCs. The receptor set was obtained from a young man in good health.

This clonotype was observed many times. The chain combines TRBV4-1 with TRBJ1-2; D possibly corresponds to TRBD1 (6 bases). V was clipped by 0 bases and J by 7 bases, with 21 bases between them. Germline-derived CDR1 and CDR2 are MGHRA and YSYEKL. This CDR3 comprises 17 residues. In nucleotides, the CDR3 is TGCGCCAGCAGCCAAGATTTTATCGCGCAGGGGTTATTTGGCTACACCTTC. Translated, it gives CASSQDFIAQGLFGYTF.

In this sample, this clonotype turned up many times. The chain carries TRBV12-3 or TRBV12-4 and TRBJ2-5; perhaps TRBD2 as D (6 bases). V gave up 5 bases and J gave up 5 bases, with 12 bases separating them. The CDR3 runs to 13 residues. The CDR3 nucleotides are TGTGCCAGCAGTCCCTGGGGGGTCGAGACCCAGTACTTC. Translation gives CASSPWGVETQYF.

Ten or more counts support this clonotype. The chain employs TRBV20-1 and TRBJ1-3; 9 bases line up with TRBD1. The CDR3 contains 15 residues. Germline lookup yields CDR1 DFQATT and CDR2 SNEGSKA (reference sequence). V lost 6 bases, J lost 0 bases, and 6 bases stayed unmatched. The DNA of the CDR3 is TGCAGTGCCGGCCGGGACAGGGACTCTGGAAACACCATATATTTT. It yields the protein CSAGRDRDSGNTIYF.

This clonotype was recorded many times. This CDR3 reads CASSQDREYGYTF. In nucleotides, the CDR3 is TGTGCCAGCAGCCAGGACAGGGAGTATGGCTACACCTTC. The rearrangement links TRBV7-2 to TRBJ1-2; TRBD1 agrees at 8 bases. Germline values: CDR1 SGHTA, CDR2 FQGNSA. The ends lost 5 bases at V and 5 bases at J; junction bases unmatched: 4. CDR3 size: 13 residues.

This clonotype was counted at least ten times. The V gene is TRBV29-1, the J gene TRBJ2-3; weak D call: TRBD1 (8 bases). With 4 bases removed from V and 4 bases from J, the gap between germline ends came to 21 bases. CDR1 SQVTM and CDR2 ANQGSEA come from the germline V gene. The CDR3 is 16 residues long. As DNA, the CDR3 is TGCAGCGTTGGTGATCCTGGACAGGGAGGGGCAGATACGCAGTATTTT. Its protein product is CSVGDPGQGGADTQYF.

This clonotype occurred a few times. The rearrangement uses TRBV4-3 and TRBJ1-1; D remains ambiguous. Germline V gene sequence: CDR1 LGHNA, CDR2 YSLEER. Trimming cost V 4 bases and J 2 bases, with 14 bases left between them. This CDR3 comprises 15 residues. This CDR3 is CASSPRTLLNTEAFF. The CDR3 DNA sequence: TGCGCCAGCAGCCCTAGGACCCTACTAAACACTGAAGCTTTCTTT.

The CDR3 protein is CASSPTSRTDTQYF. CDR3 nucleotides: TGTGCCAGTAGTCCCACTTCCAGAACAGATACGCAGTATTTT. The chain links TRBV19 to TRBJ2-3; no clear D. V dropped 5 bases and J dropped 3 bases, with 12 bases sitting between them. The germline V gene has CDR1 LNHDA and CDR2 SQIVND (reference sequence). The CDR3 has 14 residues.

In this sample, this clonotype turned up many times. V is TRBV5-1 and J is TRBJ2-7; TRBD2 is a possible D gene (5 bases). The CDR3 is 15 residues long. The V gene lost 0 bases and the J gene lost 0 bases, with 10 bases spanning the gap. From germline, CDR1 is SGHRS and CDR2 YFSETQ. CDR3 sequence reads: CASSLGVGDSYEQYF. DNA for the CDR3: TGCGCCAGCAGCTTGGGGGTCGGGGACTCCTACGAGCAGTACTTC.

This clonotype was seen ten or more times. V and J are TRBV5-1 and TRBJ1-2; D is perhaps TRBD1 (5 bases). V lost 4 bases and J lost 3, with 13 bases in between. This CDR3 is 14 amino acids long. CDR1 and CDR2 (germline): SGHRS, YFSETQ. The CDR3: CASSDGTGDYGYTF. The CDR3, as DNA: TGCGCCAGCAGCGACGGGACCGGGGACTATGGCTACACCTTC.

In this sample, this clonotype turned up many times. CDR3 region: CASSPDGIEQFF. The CDR3 nucleotides read TGTGCCAGCAGCCCCGACGGCATCGAGCAGTTCTTC. This sequence joins TRBV7-9 and TRBJ2-1; D not resolved. Trimming removed 5 bases at V and 10 bases at J, with 12 bases between. The CDR3 is 12 residues long. The germline CDR1 and CDR2 sequences are SEHNR and FQNEAQ (reference sequence).

This clonotype was picked up many times. The genes are TRBV27 and TRBJ1-5; D unresolved. CDR1 and CDR2 from the germline V gene are MNHEY and SMNVEV (reference sequence). The CDR3 is made up of 16 amino acids. Trimming removed 6 bases at V and 6 bases at J, with 21 bases between. CDR3 residues: CASSPLSLGSGQPQHF. CDR3 in DNA: TGTGCCAGCAGCCCCCTATCCCTGGGCAGTGGTCAGCCCCAGCATTTT.

The table lists this clonotype with many counts. The rearrangement uses TRBV6-5 and TRBJ2-7; D gene ambiguous. Trimming cost V 6 bases and J 3 bases, with 6 bases left between them. The CDR3 is 11 residues long. The germline V gene encodes CDR1 MNHEY and CDR2 SVGAGI. The CDR3 DNA reads as TGTGCCAGCAGAGATAACTACGAGCAGTACTTC. Translated: CASRDNYEQYF.

This clonotype ranks as medium-sized (0.01 to 0.1%). The rearrangement joins TRBV6-5 to TRBJ2-1; D is ambiguous. Germline CDR1 reads MNHEY; CDR2 reads SVGAGI. Trimming cost V 0 bases and J 11 bases, with 11 bases left between them. The CDR3 spans 13 residues. CDR3 in DNA: TGTGCCAGCAGTTACTCGGCGACCCCCCAGCAGTTCTTC. The encoded protein is CASSYSATPQQFF.

This clonotype was recorded at least ten times. This sequence joins TRBV5-1 and TRBJ1-5; a possible D gene is TRBD1 (6 bases). The CDR3 has 14 residues. V lost 4 bases and J 3 bases, leaving 11 bases between the germline ends. In germline, CDR1 is SGHRS, CDR2 YFSETQ. The chain's CDR3 is CASSTGQNNQPQHF. The CDR3 DNA reads TGCGCCAGCAGCACAGGACAGAACAATCAGCCCCAGCATTTT. The complete variable domain, with remaining parts taken from reference TRBV5-1 and TRBJ1-5, reads KAGVTQTPRYLIKTRGQQVTLSCSPISGHRSVSWYQQTPGQGLQFLFEYFSETQRNKGNFPGRFSGRQFSNSRSEMNVSTLELGDSALYLCASSTGQNNQPQHFGDGTRLSIL.

This clonotype showed up many times. This rearrangement joins TRBV7-9 to TRBJ1-2; D not resolved. V gave up 7 bases and J gave up 0 bases, with 12 bases separating them. The V gene's germline CDR1 is SEHNR and CDR2 FQNEAQ (reference sequence). This CDR3 has 14 amino acids. The DNA of the CDR3 is TGTGCCAGCACCCTTGTAGTGTCTAACTATGGCTACACCTTC. It codes for CASTLVVSNYGYTF. The full variable domain, rest sourced from reference TRBV7-9 and TRBJ1-2, is DTGVSQNPRHKITKRGQNVTFRCDPISEHNRLYWYRQTLGQGPEFLTYFQNEAQLEKSRLLSDRFSAERPKGSFSTLEIQRTEQGDSAMYLCASTLVVSNYGYTFGSGTRLTVV.

This clonotype was found many times. The chain carries TRBV27 and TRBJ1-5; D possibly corresponds to TRBD1 (6 bases). Trimming took 9 bases from V and 6 from J, leaving 18 bases between them. The CDR3 is 14 residues long. CDR1 MNHEY and CDR2 SMNVEV come from the germline V gene (reference sequence). The chain's CDR3 is CARSGTNKGQPQHF. CDR3 coding DNA: TGTGCCAGATCAGGGACAAATAAGGGTCAGCCCCAGCATTTT.

This clonotype showed up many times. The chain joins TRBV5-1 to TRBJ2-3; no definite D call. The length of the CDR3 is 13 residues. The V gene lost 6 bases and the J gene lost 0 bases, with 8 bases spanning the gap. The germline V gene has CDR1 SGHRS and CDR2 YFSETQ. The CDR3 protein is CASKKASTDTQYF. CDR3 bases: TGCGCCAGCAAGAAGGCTAGCACAGATACGCAGTATTTT.

In its sample, this clonotype was seen many times. The rearrangement uses TRBV7-2 and TRBJ2-6; TRBD2 matches 11 bases. CDR1 is SGHTA, CDR2 FQGNSA, per germline. The CDR3 contains 22 residues. The ends lost 0 bases at V and 0 bases at J; junction bases unmatched: 13. This CDR3 reads CASSLAGVLAGAGSSGANVLTF. Here the CDR3 DNA reads TGTGCCAGCAGCTTAGCGGGGGTACTAGCGGGGGCGGGAAGCTCTGGGGCCAACGTCCTGACTTTC.

This clonotype was counted ten times or more. J is TRBJ2-1 and V is TRBV5-5; D is undetermined. Germline V lookup: CDR1 SGHKS, CDR2 YYEKEE (reference sequence). The CDR3 runs 15 residues. The V and J ends lost 2 bases and 0 bases respectively, with 9 bases between them. The CDR3 loop reads CASSLNPLSYNEQFF. The CDR3 DNA reads as TGTGCCAGCAGCTTAAATCCCCTCTCCTACAATGAGCAGTTCTTC.

This clonotype was seen repeatedly, ten times or more. The V and J genes are TRBV29-1 and TRBJ2-5; D gene ambiguous. This CDR3 comprises 11 residues. Between the trimmed V and J ends, which lost 7 bases and 1 base, there was a span of 7 bases. The V gene's germline CDR1 is SQVTM and CDR2 ANQGSEA. In DNA, the CDR3 is TGCAGCGCCTCACCCCAAGAGACCCAGTACTTC. This gives the protein CSASPQETQYF.

This clonotype has at least ten counts. This chain connects TRBV6-5 to TRBJ1-1, with a weak D call TRBD1 (5 bases). The V and J ends lost 0 bases and 10 bases respectively, with 12 bases between them. The CDR3 totals 13 residues. CDR1 MNHEY and CDR2 SVGAGI come from the germline V gene. CDR3 sequence reads: CASSYSEGQRAFF. The CDR3 region has the DNA TGTGCCAGCAGTTACTCTGAGGGGCAAAGAGCTTTCTTT.

V is TRBV12-3 or TRBV12-4 and J is TRBJ2-2, with no clear D. The CDR3 covers 13 residues. V was cut by 4 bases and J by 0 bases, with 3 bases left in between. CDR3 bases: TGTGCCAGCAGTTCGGCGAACACCGGGGAGCTGTTTTTT. Translated: CASSSANTGELFF.

This clonotype was recorded many times. This rearrangement joins TRBV6-5 to TRBJ1-2; no clear D gene. The CDR3 consists of 15 residues. Germline CDR1 reads MNHEY; CDR2 reads SVGAGI. V lost 0 bases to trimming and J lost 3 bases, with 11 bases between them. The CDR3 nucleotides are TGTGCCAGCAGTTACTCCGTGGTGGGTGACTATGGCTACACCTTC. This gives the protein CASSYSVVGDYGYTF.